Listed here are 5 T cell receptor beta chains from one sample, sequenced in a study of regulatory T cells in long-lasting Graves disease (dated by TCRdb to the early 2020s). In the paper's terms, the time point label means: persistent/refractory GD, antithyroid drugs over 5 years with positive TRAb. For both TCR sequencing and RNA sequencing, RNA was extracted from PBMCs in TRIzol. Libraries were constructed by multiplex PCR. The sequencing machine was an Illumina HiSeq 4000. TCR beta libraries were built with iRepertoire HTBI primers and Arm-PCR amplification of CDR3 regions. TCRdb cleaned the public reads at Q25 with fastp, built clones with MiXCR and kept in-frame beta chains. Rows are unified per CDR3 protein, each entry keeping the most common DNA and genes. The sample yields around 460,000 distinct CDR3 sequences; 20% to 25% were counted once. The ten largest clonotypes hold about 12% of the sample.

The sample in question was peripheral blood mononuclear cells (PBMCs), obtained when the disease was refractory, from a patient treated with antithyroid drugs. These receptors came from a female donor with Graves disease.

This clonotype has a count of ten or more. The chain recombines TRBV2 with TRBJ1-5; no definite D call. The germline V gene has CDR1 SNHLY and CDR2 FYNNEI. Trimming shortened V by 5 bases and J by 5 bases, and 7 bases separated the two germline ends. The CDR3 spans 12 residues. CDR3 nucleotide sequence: TGTGCCAGCAGTTTAATCGATCAGCCCCAGCATTTT. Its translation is CASSLIDQPQHF.

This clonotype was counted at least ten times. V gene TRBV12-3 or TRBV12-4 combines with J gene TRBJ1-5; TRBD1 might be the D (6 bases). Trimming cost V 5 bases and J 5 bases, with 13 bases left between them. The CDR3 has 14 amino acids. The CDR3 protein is CASSLTGRDQPQHF. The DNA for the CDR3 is TGTGCCAGCAGTCTCACAGGGCGGGATCAGCCCCAGCATTTT.

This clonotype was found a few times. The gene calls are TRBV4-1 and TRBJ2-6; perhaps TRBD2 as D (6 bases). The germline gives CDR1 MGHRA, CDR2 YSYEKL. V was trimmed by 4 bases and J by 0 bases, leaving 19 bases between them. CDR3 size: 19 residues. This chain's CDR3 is CASSLPMRGLSSGANVLTF. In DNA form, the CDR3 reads TGCGCCAGCAGCCTTCCTATGCGGGGTTTAAGCTCTGGGGCCAACGTCCTGACTTTC.

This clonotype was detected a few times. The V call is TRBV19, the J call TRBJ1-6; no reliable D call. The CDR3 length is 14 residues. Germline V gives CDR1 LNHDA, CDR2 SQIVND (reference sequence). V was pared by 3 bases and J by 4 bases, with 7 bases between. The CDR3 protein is CASSISRYNSPLHF. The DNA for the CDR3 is TGTGCCAGTAGTATCAGTCGGTATAATTCACCCCTCCACTTT.

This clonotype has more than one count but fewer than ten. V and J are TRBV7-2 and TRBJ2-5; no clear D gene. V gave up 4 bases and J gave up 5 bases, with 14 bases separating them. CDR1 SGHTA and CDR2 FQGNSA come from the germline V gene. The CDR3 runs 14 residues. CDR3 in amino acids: CASSSATSRETQYF. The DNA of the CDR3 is TGTGCCAGCAGCTCAGCGACATCCCGGGAGACCCAGTACTTC.